One sample yielded the 21 T cell receptor beta chains listed below, sequenced in a study of sequential checkpoint blockade in melanoma. Indicated treatment: randomized to nivolumab then ipilimumab (arm A) or the reverse (arm B). TCRdb keeps only in-frame clones here, not all; method: immunoSEQ multiplex PCR. The sample carries 40,000 or so clones, about 30% recorded once. The material was tumor tissue (inferred from file names), obtained from a patient given nivolumab and ipilimumab in sequence. The receptors derive from a human donor with melanoma.

The chain combines TRBV5-1 with TRBJ2-2, with D unclear. The CDR3 runs 14 residues. Between the trimmed V and J ends, which lost 4 bases and 2 bases, there was a span of 9 bases. Germline lookup yields CDR1 SGHRS and CDR2 YFSETQ. CDR3 nucleotide sequence: TGCGCCAGCAGCATAAGACCCAACACCGGGGAGCTGTTTTTT. This sequence encodes CASSIRPNTGELFF.

This clone was seen more than once but under ten times. The genes are TRBV6-8 and TRBJ2-7; TRBD2 aligns across 10 bases. The V and J ends lost 6 bases and 8 bases, in that order; junction bases with no gene match: 10. The CDR3 sequence is 14 residues long. Germline CDR1 is MNHGY and CDR2 is SAAAGT. As DNA, the CDR3 is TGTGCCAGCAGGACTAGCGGGCCCCCTACGAAGCAGTACTTC. As protein: CASRTSGPPTKQYF.

This clone turned up a few times. V usage is TRBV6-8 and J usage is TRBJ1-1; no firm D call. Trimming pared 3 bases from V and 3 bases from J, leaving 11 bases between. The germline CDR1 and CDR2 sequences are MNHGY and SAAAGT. The CDR3 loop spans 14 amino acids. CDR3: CASSYGVRDTEAFF. DNA for the CDR3: TGTGCCAGCAGTTATGGGGTTAGGGACACTGAAGCTTTCTTT.

The chain joins TRBV6-8 to TRBJ2-7; TRBD2 aligns across 11 bases. Looked up from germline, CDR1 is MNHGY and CDR2 is SAAAGT. The CDR3 covers 15 residues. V lost 0 bases to trimming and J lost 3 bases; unmatched junction nucleotides: 1. DNA for the CDR3: TGTGCCAGCAGTTACTCTAGCGGGGGGGTCTACGAGCAGTACTTC. Translating gives CASSYSSGGVYEQYF.

The chain combines TRBV11-3 with TRBJ2-1; TRBD2 matches at 11 bases. The CDR3 has 16 residues. Germline V CDR1 and CDR2: SGHNT, YENEEA. Trimming cost V 5 bases and J 6 bases; bases outside gene matches: 9. The CDR3: CASSPYLSGGANEQFF. Written as DNA, the CDR3 is TGTGCCAGCAGCCCGTACCTTAGCGGGGGGGCCAATGAGCAGTTCTTC.

The J gene is TRBJ2-7, the V gene TRBV11-3; possibly TRBD1 for D (6 bases). Per germline, CDR1 SGHNT and CDR2 YENEEA. Trimming took off 5 bases at V and 3 bases at J, with 17 bases between the two ends. The CDR3 has 15 amino acids. The CDR3 DNA follows: TGTGCCAGCAGCCCGCCAGGACAGATCGGCTACGAGCAGTACTTC. Translating gives CASSPPGQIGYEQYF.

J is TRBJ2-7 and V is TRBV11-3, with 9 positions matching TRBD1. Trimming at V came to 4 bases and at J to 4 bases, leaving 5 bases not matched to a gene. This CDR3 region has 14 residues. The germline V gene has CDR1 SGHNT and CDR2 YENEEA. CDR3 sequence reads: CASSYQQGAYEQYF. In DNA, the CDR3 is TGTGCCAGCAGCTACCAACAGGGGGCTTACGAGCAGTACTTC. Combining the CDR3 with reference TRBV11-3 and TRBJ2-7 gives the whole variable domain EAGVVQSPRYKIIEKKQPVAFWCNPISGHNTLYWYLQNLGQGPELLIRYENEEAVDDSQLPKDRFSAERLKGVDSTLKIQPAELGDSAVYLCASSYQQGAYEQYFGPGTRLTVT.

This rearrangement joins TRBV1 to TRBJ1-4. TRBV1 is a pseudogene. The CDR3 spans 13 residues. The CDR3: CASSSGAGEKLFF. Written as DNA, the CDR3 is TGCGCCAGCAGTTCGGGGGCAGGGGAAAAACTGTTTTTT.

The chain recombines TRBV28 with TRBJ1-4, with D unresolved. The germline CDR1 and CDR2 sequences are MDHEN and SYDVKM. The CDR3 is 15 amino acids. V was trimmed by 3 bases and J by 2 bases, leaving 10 bases between them. The CDR3 sequence: CASSFRFSTNEKLFF. The CDR3 DNA reads TGTGCCAGCAGTTTCCGTTTTTCGACTAATGAAAAACTGTTTTTT.

This clone was counted only a few times. The chain recombines TRBV2 with TRBJ2-7; D may be TRBD2 (5 bases). This CDR3 contains 14 residues. The germline gives CDR1 SNHLY, CDR2 FYNNEI. Trimming shortened V by 6 bases and J by 6 bases, and 18 bases separated the two germline ends. CDR3 in DNA: TGTGCCAGCAGCGTTAGTAGTAAGGGAGCCGAGCAGTACTTC. It encodes CASSVSSKGAEQYF.

The chain recombines TRBV11-3 with TRBJ2-4, with TRBD1 matching over 7 bases. The V and J ends lost 2 bases and 4 bases, in that order; junction bases with no gene match: 2. This CDR3 has 14 amino acids. Germline-derived CDR1 and CDR2 are SGHNT and YENEEA. The CDR3 spells CASSLLQGKNIQYF. In nucleotides, the CDR3 is TGTGCCAGCAGCTTACTACAGGGGAAAAACATTCAGTACTTC.

CDR3 residues: CASSQGLDSYNEQFF. As DNA, the CDR3 is TGCGCCAGCAGCCAAGGACTGGACTCCTACAATGAGCAGTTCTTC. This rearrangement joins TRBV4-1 to TRBJ2-1, with D unclear. The germline CDR1 and CDR2 sequences are MGHRA and YSYEKL. This CDR3 has 15 residues. The ends were cut back, 1 base at V and 0 bases at J, with 7 bases in the middle.

This sequence joins TRBV6-8 and TRBJ1-2, with no clear D. CDR1 is MNHGY, CDR2 SAAAGT, per germline. The CDR3 runs 13 residues. V lost 0 bases, J lost 4 bases, and 6 bases lay in between. The CDR3 protein is CASSYSPLYGYTF. CDR3 bases: TGTGCCAGCAGTTACTCACCCCTCTATGGCTACACCTTC.

J is TRBJ2-7 and V is TRBV7-4; perhaps TRBD1 as D (5 bases). V shed 5 bases and J shed 0 bases, with 14 bases lying between them. CDR1 is SGHVT and CDR2 is SQSDAQ in the germline V gene. The CDR3 spans 15 residues. The CDR3, as DNA: TGTGCCAGCAGCGACTGGCAGGGCGGCTCCTACGAGCAGTACTTC. The encoded protein is CASSDWQGGSYEQYF.

In regard to this clone: In the same sample, other DNA sequences code for this CDR3. The chain carries TRBV6-8 and TRBJ2-1; weak D call: TRBD2 (7 bases). Trimming pared 6 bases from V and 2 bases from J, leaving 11 bases between. Germline V gene data show CDR1 as MNHGY and CDR2 as SAAAGT. This CDR3 is built from 14 residues. The CDR3 sequence: CASRTGGPYNEQFF. Here the CDR3 DNA reads TGTGCCAGCAGGACCGGGGGGCCCTACAATGAGCAGTTCTTC.

This chain links TRBV5-1 with TRBJ2-5; 11 bases fit TRBD1. Germline-derived CDR1 and CDR2 are SGHRS and YFSETQ. This CDR3 is 14 amino acids long. V shed 4 bases, J shed 5 bases, and the junction held 4 bases outside the gene matches. CDR3 region: CASSMGQGVETQYF. CDR3 sequence (DNA): TGCGCCAGCAGCATGGGACAGGGGGTGGAGACCCAGTACTTC.

This rearrangement joins TRBV29-1 to TRBJ2-1, with 15 bases identical to TRBD2. Germline-derived CDR1 and CDR2 are SQVTM and ANQGSEA. This CDR3 contains 15 residues. The CDR3 is CSSLGLAGGQGEQFF. In DNA, the CDR3 is TGCAGTTCCCTCGGACTAGCGGGGGGGCAGGGTGAGCAGTTCTTC.

The chain couples TRBV5-1 to TRBJ2-1; D possibly corresponds to TRBD1 (6 bases). There are 14 residues in the CDR3. V lost 0 bases and J lost 4, with 8 bases in between. The germline V gene has CDR1 SGHRS and CDR2 YFSETQ. CDR3 sequence reads: CASSLARGYNEQFF. The CDR3 DNA reads TGCGCCAGCAGCTTGGCCAGGGGTTACAATGAGCAGTTCTTC.

The chain couples TRBV19 to TRBJ1-2, with D tentatively TRBD1 (6 bases). CDR1 and CDR2 (germline): LNHDA, SQIVND (reference sequence). This CDR3 contains 17 residues. V lost 6 bases and J lost 3, with 23 bases in between. CDR3 in DNA: TGTGCCAGTAGCACTTTTCAGGGCACAGGGTCCTACTATGGCTACACCTTC. Translating gives CASSTFQGTGSYYGYTF. The full variable domain, rest sourced from reference TRBV19 and TRBJ1-2, is DGGITQSPKYLFRKEGQNVTLSCEQNLNHDAMYWYRQDPGQGLRLIYYSQIVNDFQKGDIAEGYSVSREKKESFPLTVTSAQKNPTAFYLCASSTFQGTGSYYGYTFGSGTRLTVV.

V and J are TRBV18 and TRBJ2-3, with a possible D match to TRBD2 (7 bases). Germline V gene lookup returns CDR1 KGHSH and CDR2 LQKENI. Deletions cut 1 base from V and 5 bases from J, with 13 bases between. The CDR3 is 15 amino acids. In DNA, the CDR3 is TGTGCCAGCTCACCACGAGGGGGGGCGGAAGATACGCAGTATTTT. Protein sequence: CASSPRGGAEDTQYF.

The rearrangement joins TRBV28 to TRBJ2-2, with D maybe TRBD2 (6 bases). Looked up from germline, CDR1 is MDHEN and CDR2 is SYDVKM. V lost 5 bases to trimming and J lost 1 base, with 11 bases between them. The CDR3 is 15 residues long. CDR3 region: CASSTLAENTGELFF. The CDR3 DNA follows: TGTGCCAGCAGTACCTTAGCGGAGAACACCGGGGAGCTGTTTTTT. Complete variable domain (other parts from reference TRBV28 and TRBJ2-2): DVKVTQSSRYLVKRTGEKVFLECVQDMDHENMFWYRQDPGLGLRLIYFSYDVKMKEKGDIPEGYSVSREKKERFSLILESASTNQTSMYLCASSTLAENTGELFFGEGSRLTVL.